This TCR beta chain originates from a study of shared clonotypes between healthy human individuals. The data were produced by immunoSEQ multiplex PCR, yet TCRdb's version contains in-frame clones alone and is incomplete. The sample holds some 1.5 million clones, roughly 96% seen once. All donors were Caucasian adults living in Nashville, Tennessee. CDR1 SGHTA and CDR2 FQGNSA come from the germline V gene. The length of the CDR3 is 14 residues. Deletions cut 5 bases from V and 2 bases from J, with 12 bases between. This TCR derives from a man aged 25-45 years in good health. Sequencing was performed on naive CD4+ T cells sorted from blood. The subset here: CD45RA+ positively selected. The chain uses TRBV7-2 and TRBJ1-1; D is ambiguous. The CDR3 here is CASSAGPANTEAFF. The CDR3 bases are TGTGCCAGCAGCGCAGGACCAGCCAACACTGAAGCTTTCTTT.